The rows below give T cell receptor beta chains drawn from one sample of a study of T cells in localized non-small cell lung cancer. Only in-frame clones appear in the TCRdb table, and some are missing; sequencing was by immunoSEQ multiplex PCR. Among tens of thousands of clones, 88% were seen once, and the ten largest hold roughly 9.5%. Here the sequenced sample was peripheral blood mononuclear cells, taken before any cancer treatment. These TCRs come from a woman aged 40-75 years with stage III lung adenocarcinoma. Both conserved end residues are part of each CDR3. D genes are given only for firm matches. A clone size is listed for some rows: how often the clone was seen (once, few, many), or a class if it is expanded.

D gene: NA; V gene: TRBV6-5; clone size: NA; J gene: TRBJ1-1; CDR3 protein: CASSSRVTEAFF
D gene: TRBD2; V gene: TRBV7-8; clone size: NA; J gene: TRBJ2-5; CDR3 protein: CASSLGLADNQETQYF
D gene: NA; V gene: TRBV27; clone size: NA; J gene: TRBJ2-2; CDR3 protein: CASTKRLFAANTGELFF
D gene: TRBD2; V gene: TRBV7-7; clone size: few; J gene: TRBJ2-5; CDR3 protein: CASSLVLAGTQETQYF
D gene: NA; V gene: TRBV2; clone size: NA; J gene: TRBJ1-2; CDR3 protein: CASTPTTGHYGYTF
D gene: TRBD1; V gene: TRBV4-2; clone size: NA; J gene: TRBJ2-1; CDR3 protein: CASSRDRDYNEQFF
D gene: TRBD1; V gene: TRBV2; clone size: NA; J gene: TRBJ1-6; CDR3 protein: CASSGGTGTSPLHF
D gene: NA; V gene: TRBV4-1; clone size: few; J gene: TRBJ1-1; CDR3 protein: CASSSNTEAFF
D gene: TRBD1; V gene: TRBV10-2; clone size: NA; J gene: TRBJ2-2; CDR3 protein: CATQGDRGRLAGNAGELFF
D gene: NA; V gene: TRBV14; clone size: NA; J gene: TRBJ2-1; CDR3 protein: CASSQDPSGSYNEQFF
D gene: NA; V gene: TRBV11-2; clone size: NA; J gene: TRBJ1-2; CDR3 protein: CASSPQGGGGYTF
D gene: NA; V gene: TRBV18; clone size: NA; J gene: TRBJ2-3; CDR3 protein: CASSPWGASGDTQYF
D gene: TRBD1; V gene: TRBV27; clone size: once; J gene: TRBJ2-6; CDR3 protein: CASSLTPPDRGFSSGANVLTF
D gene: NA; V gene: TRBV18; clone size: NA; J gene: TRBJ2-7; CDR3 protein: CASSREVSGEQYF
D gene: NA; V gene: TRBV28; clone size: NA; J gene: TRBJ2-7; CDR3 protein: CASSRPGLPSYEQYF
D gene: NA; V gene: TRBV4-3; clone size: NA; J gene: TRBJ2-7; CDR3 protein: CASSQDRGMAYEQYF